Listed here is a single T cell receptor beta chain. Its antigen is not identified. The data stem from a study of T cells and Merkel cell carcinoma outcomes. Assay used: immunoSEQ multiplex PCR; TCRdb lists only in-frame clones, some missing. The profile shows about 15,000 clones, roughly 79% of them singletons. Germline loops: CDR1 LGHNA, CDR2 YNFKEQ. CDR3 length equals 16 residues. Between the trimmed V and J ends, which lost 3 bases and 0 bases, there was a span of 12 bases. Study-wide results and caveats: Repertoire plus T-cell density reportedly predicted Merkel cell carcinoma outcomes.

This clonotype was obtained from a human donor with Merkel cell carcinoma. The material sequenced was tumor tissue from Merkel cell carcinoma. The chain combines TRBV4-2 with TRBJ2-1, with D perhaps TRBD1 (5 bases). The CDR3 protein is CASSQDTGSSYNEQFF. For the CDR3, the DNA is TGTGCCAGCAGCCAGGACACAGGTTCCTCCTACAATGAGCAGTTCTTC.